These 17 T cell receptor beta chains came from one sample sequenced in a study of T cells after posttransplantation cyclophosphamide. Generated by immunoSEQ multiplex PCR, the TCRdb table keeps only in-frame clones and is missing some. The sample has 20,000 to 30,000 clones, none seen only once. Sequenced: PBMCs. These receptors originate from a woman in her forties or fifties in good health, CMV-negative, and a related stem cell transplant donor.

In its sample, this clone was seen many times. This chain connects TRBV13 to TRBJ1-2; perhaps TRBD1 as D (5 bases). V dropped 5 bases and J dropped 7 bases, with 14 bases sitting between them. Germline CDR1 is PRHDT and CDR2 is FYEKMQ (reference sequence). CDR3 length equals 13 residues. In DNA, the CDR3 is TGTGCCAGCAGCGTAAGCAGGGTGGGTGGCTACACCTTC. As protein: CASSVSRVGGYTF.

This clone was seen many times. The chain couples TRBV5-4 to TRBJ2-5; a possible D gene is TRBD2 (6 bases). The germline V gene encodes CDR1 SGHNT and CDR2 YYREEE (reference sequence). The CDR3 is 17 amino acids. The V gene lost 0 bases and the J gene lost 4 bases, with 19 bases spanning the gap. Here the CDR3 reads CASSLERGAGDRETQYF. As DNA, the CDR3 is TGTGCCAGCAGCTTGGAGAGGGGAGCGGGTGATAGAGAGACCCAGTACTTC.

Ten or more counts support this clone. This rearrangement joins TRBV27 to TRBJ2-7; D not resolved. Deletions cut 3 bases from V and 3 bases from J, with 12 bases between. This CDR3 region has 14 residues. CDR1 and CDR2 from the germline V gene are MNHEY and SMNVEV (reference sequence). This CDR3 is CASSFDDTSYEQYF. In DNA form, the CDR3 reads TGTGCCAGCAGTTTTGATGACACGAGCTACGAGCAGTACTTC.

This clone has a count of ten or more. The chain uses TRBV4-1 and TRBJ1-1; TRBD1 is a possible D gene (6 bases). This CDR3 spans 15 amino acids. Germline V gene lookup returns CDR1 MGHRA and CDR2 YSYEKL. The V end was cut by 3 bases, the J end by 1 base, with 12 bases between. The CDR3 is CASSQGGGKNTEAFF. For the CDR3, the DNA is TGCGCCAGCAGCCAGGGAGGGGGGAAGAACACTGAAGCTTTCTTT.

This clone came up many times. The chain has TRBV6-9 and TRBJ1-5, with D hard to call. The germline V and J ends were trimmed by 8 bases and 0 bases, with 17 bases remaining between them. This CDR3 spans 16 amino acids. Germline CDR1 and CDR2: MNHGY and SVAAGI. The CDR3 sequence: CASGRYRSYSNQPQHF. The DNA for the CDR3 is TGTGCCAGCGGTAGATACAGATCTTATAGCAATCAGCCCCAGCATTTT.

Ten or more counts support this clone. The J gene is TRBJ2-7, the V gene TRBV4-3, with D maybe TRBD1 (5 bases). Germline CDR1 and CDR2: LGHNA and YSLEER. V lost 0 bases to trimming and J lost 1 base, with 10 bases between them. There are 15 residues in the CDR3. The CDR3 DNA is TGCGCCAGCAGCCAAGATAGGGGTGGATCCTACGAGCAGTACTTC. This encodes CASSQDRGGSYEQYF.

This clone was observed at least ten times. The chain recombines TRBV7-9 with TRBJ1-4; the D is unclear. The germline V gene encodes CDR1 SEHNR and CDR2 FQNEAQ (reference sequence). The ends were cut back, 5 bases at V and 3 bases at J, with 13 bases in the middle. CDR3 length: 15 residues. This CDR3 is CASSPTLYSNEKLFF. Written as DNA, the CDR3 is TGTGCCAGCAGCCCGACACTCTATTCTAATGAAAAACTGTTTTTT.

This clone was seen many times. J is TRBJ1-4 and V is TRBV6-1, with D tentatively TRBD1 (6 bases). The CDR3 has 15 residues. The germline V gene has CDR1 MNHNS and CDR2 SASEGT. The ends were cut back, 4 bases at V and 0 bases at J, with 9 bases in the middle. Here the CDR3 DNA reads TGTGCCAGCAGTGTGGGGGCTGCAACTAATGAAAAACTGTTTTTT. It translates to CASSVGAATNEKLFF.

This clone has at least ten counts. V usage is TRBV5-1 and J usage is TRBJ2-5; 7 bases are a match to TRBD1. CDR3 length equals 13 residues. Germline lookup yields CDR1 SGHRS and CDR2 YFSETQ. J gave up 2 bases and V 4 bases, and 2 bases lay outside the gene matches. CDR3 sequence reads: CASSPDRQETQYF. In DNA, the CDR3 is TGCGCCAGCAGCCCGGACAGGCAAGAGACCCAGTACTTC.

At least ten counts were recorded for this clone. The V call is TRBV15, the J call TRBJ1-3, with TRBD1 identical over 7 bases. V shed 4 bases, J shed 2 bases, and the junction held 2 bases outside the gene matches. The CDR3 contains 14 residues. Per germline, CDR1 LNHNV and CDR2 YYDKDF (reference sequence). The CDR3 region is CATSMTGTGNTIYF. In nucleotides, the CDR3 is TGTGCCACCAGCATGACAGGGACTGGAAACACCATATATTTT.

This clone was observed many times. The genes are TRBV5-1 and TRBJ2-7; 10 nucleotides line up with TRBD2. The germline V gene has CDR1 SGHRS and CDR2 YFSETQ. The junction had 7 bases not matched to a gene; V was cut back by 4 bases and J by 3 bases. The CDR3 length is 15 residues. The CDR3 protein is CASSPGAGGGYEQYF. The CDR3, as DNA: TGCGCCAGCAGCCCTGGAGCGGGAGGGGGCTACGAGCAGTACTTC.

This clone was picked up many times. The chain combines TRBV28 with TRBJ1-2; D unresolved. The germline V gene encodes CDR1 MDHEN and CDR2 SYDVKM. The CDR3 consists of 15 residues. Trimming pared 4 bases from V and 5 bases from J, leaving 17 bases between. The CDR3 DNA follows: TGTGCCAGCAGTTCCTCCCCGGAGGCAGTTTATGGCTACACCTTC. This gives the protein CASSSSPEAVYGYTF.

This clone was counted a few times. This chain connects TRBV28 to TRBJ2-5; 7 nucleotides align to TRBD1. Looked up from germline, CDR1 is MDHEN and CDR2 is SYDVKM. The junction had 11 bases not matched to a gene; V was cut back by 5 bases and J by 11 bases. The CDR3 length is 13 residues. The CDR3 loop is CASSTNTGVGQYF. The CDR3, as DNA: TGTGCCAGCAGTACTAATACAGGGGTCGGGCAGTACTTC.

This clone was counted many times. The chain carries TRBV28 and TRBJ1-2; TRBD1 matches 7 bases. The junction had 3 bases not matched to a gene; V was cut back by 2 bases and J by 0 bases. The CDR3 is 15 residues long. Germline V lookup: CDR1 MDHEN, CDR2 SYDVKM. CDR3 protein: CASSLRTGTNYGYTF. In DNA form, the CDR3 reads TGTGCCAGCAGTTTACGGACAGGAACTAACTATGGCTACACCTTC.

The sample holds many counts of this clone. The V gene is TRBV19, the J gene TRBJ1-4, with unresolved D. V was pared by 3 bases and J by 8 bases, with 13 bases between. Looked up from germline, CDR1 is LNHDA and CDR2 is SQIVND (reference sequence). The CDR3 sequence is 14 residues long. The CDR3 DNA reads as TGTGCCAGTAGTATGAACAGCCAGAGAGAAAAACTGTTTTTT. It translates to CASSMNSQREKLFF.

There are many counts of this clone. This rearrangement joins TRBV5-1 to TRBJ1-3, with 7 nucleotides matching TRBD1. The CDR3 contains 16 residues. Germline V gives CDR1 SGHRS, CDR2 YFSETQ. V trimming: 3 bases; J trimming: 0 bases; junction bases outside the gene matches: 6. The CDR3 coding sequence is TGCGCCAGCAGCTCGGCGGACAGGATCTCTGGAAACACCATATATTTT. Translating it yields CASSSADRISGNTIYF.

The table lists this clone with many counts. V is TRBV14 and J is TRBJ2-7, with 8 bases lining up with TRBD1. Germline CDR1 reads SGHDN; CDR2 reads FVKESK. This CDR3 has 14 amino acids. V trimming: 4 bases; J trimming: 4 bases; junction bases outside the gene matches: 6. The DNA for the CDR3 is TGTGCCAGCAGCCCCTGGGACAGGACTTACGAGCAGTACTTC. Its protein is CASSPWDRTYEQYF. The full variable domain, rest sourced from reference TRBV14 and TRBJ2-7, is EAGVTQFPSHSVIEKGQTVTLRCDPISGHDNLYWYRRVMGKEIKFLLHFVKESKQDESGMPNNRFLAERTGGTYSTLKVQPAELEDSGVYFCASSPWDRTYEQYFGPGTRLTVT.